This passage covers 27 T cell receptor beta chains from one sample sequenced in a study of T cell repertoires in cytomegalovirus infection. TCRdb used MiXCR to reprocess the reads, holding one entry per CDR3 protein. The sample has about 400,000 distinct CDR3 sequences; 15% to 20% are singletons. The source material was PBMCs. The receptors derive from a human donor in good health (CMV status not recorded). Some clones in this sample may be carry-over from other donors' samples.

This clonotype was observed a few times. The chain carries TRBV5-6 and TRBJ2-1, with D uncertain. The CDR3 consists of 13 residues. Looked up from germline, CDR1 is SGHDT and CDR2 is YYEEEE. V was clipped by 2 bases and J by 8 bases, with 11 bases between them. CDR3 region: CASSFESRDEQFF. CDR3 coding DNA: TGTGCCAGCAGCTTTGAGTCTAGGGATGAGCAGTTCTTC.

This clonotype was counted at least ten times. The rearrangement uses TRBV7-2 and TRBJ2-5; the D is unclear. This CDR3 comprises 14 residues. V dropped 3 bases and J dropped 7 bases, with 15 bases sitting between them. Germline lookup yields CDR1 SGHTA and CDR2 FQGNSA. The CDR3 here is CASSFQARGVTQYF. CDR3 nucleotide sequence: TGTGCCAGCAGCTTTCAGGCACGCGGTGTGACCCAGTACTTC.

This clonotype was seen more than once but under ten times. The chain couples TRBV7-8 to TRBJ2-2; 8 nucleotides match TRBD1. The germline CDR1 and CDR2 sequences are SGHVS and FQNEAQ. Trimming removed 1 base from V and 0 bases from J; junction bases left unmatched: 1. The CDR3 has 16 amino acids. Here the CDR3 DNA reads TGTGCCAGCAGCTTAGAGACAGGGGCGAACACCGGGGAGCTGTTTTTT. It specifies CASSLETGANTGELFF.

This clonotype has a count of ten or more. This chain joins TRBV12-3 or TRBV12-4 and TRBJ1-1, with 7 bases fitting TRBD1. The CDR3 spans 14 residues. Trimming removed 7 bases from V and 4 bases from J; junction bases left unmatched: 9. The CDR3 loop is CASNYDREGTEAFF. DNA of the CDR3: TGTGCCAGCAATTACGACAGGGAGGGCACTGAAGCTTTCTTT.

V is TRBV5-1 and J is TRBJ2-1, with unresolved D. The germline gives CDR1 SGHRS, CDR2 YFSETQ. V was trimmed by 0 bases and J by 4 bases, leaving 5 bases between them. The CDR3 totals 13 residues. CDR3 in DNA: TGCGCCAGCAGCTTGGTGCAATACAATGAGCAGTTCTTC. Its protein is CASSLVQYNEQFF. The complete variable domain, with remaining parts taken from reference TRBV5-1 and TRBJ2-1, reads KAGVTQTPRYLIKTRGQQVTLSCSPISGHRSVSWYQQTPGQGLQFLFEYFSETQRNKGNFPGRFSGRQFSNSRSEMNVSTLELGDSALYLCASSLVQYNEQFFGPGTRLTVL.

About this clonotype itself: The junction does not match germline at one end; this may be a read error. The rearrangement uses TRBV5-1 and TRBJ1-3; D is perhaps TRBD1 (5 bases). The CDR3 consists of 15 residues. Germline-derived CDR1 and CDR2 are SGHRS and YFSETQ. CDR3 sequence reads: CASSSGDLSGSTIYF. In DNA, the CDR3 is TGCGCCAGCTCATCGGGGGACCTCTCTGGAAGCACCATATATTTT.

The V call is TRBV7-2, the J call TRBJ1-2; 9 bases are a match to TRBD1. V trimming: 7 bases; J trimming: 8 bases; junction bases outside the gene matches: 8. Per the germline V gene, CDR1 is SGHTA and CDR2 is FQGNSA. CDR3 length equals 13 residues. DNA for the CDR3: TGTGCCAGCAATGGACAGGGGTCGGAAGGCTACACCTTC. Amino acids: CASNGQGSEGYTF.

V usage is TRBV3-1 and J usage is TRBJ1-2, with D tentatively TRBD1 (5 bases). This CDR3 contains 12 residues. Per the germline V gene, CDR1 is LGHDT and CDR2 is YNNKEL (reference sequence). V was cut by 1 base and J by 8 bases, with 8 bases left in between. The CDR3 nucleotides are TGTGCCAGCAGCCAAGGACGGGACGGCTACACCTTC. Its protein is CASSQGRDGYTF.

This rearrangement joins TRBV28 to TRBJ2-6; tentatively, D is TRBD1 (5 bases). The CDR3 is 12 amino acids. Germline V lookup: CDR1 MDHEN, CDR2 SYDVKM. Trimming left V 6 bases short and J 11 bases short, with 11 bases between. CDR3: CASSQGTDVLTF. DNA of the CDR3: TGTGCCAGCAGCCAGGGTACGGACGTCCTGACTTTC.

As regards this clonotype: A much larger clone lies one base from this, so it may be a read error. The CDR3 does not end in the conserved phenylalanine or tryptophan, so this is likely a read error. The J gene is TRBJ2-2, the V gene TRBV7-2; tentatively, D is TRBD1 (6 bases). Looked up from germline, CDR1 is SGHTA and CDR2 is FQGNSA. The V gene lost 7 bases and the J gene lost 2 bases, with 11 bases spanning the gap. The CDR3 is 14 amino acids. For the CDR3, the DNA is TGTGCCAGCAACGTACAGGGTAACACCGGGGAGCTGTTTGTT. Translated: CASNVQGNTGELFV.

This clonotype came up many times. This chain joins TRBV7-2 and TRBJ1-2, with 7 bases matching TRBD1. V dropped 5 bases and J dropped 1; count of bases not matched to a gene: 10. Germline lookup yields CDR1 SGHTA and CDR2 FQGNSA. There are 16 residues in the CDR3. DNA for the CDR3: TGTGCCAGCAGCCCAACTAGACAGGGCTTTAACTATGGCTACACCTTC. As protein: CASSPTRQGFNYGYTF.

The gene calls are TRBV20-1 and TRBJ2-3; 9 bases are shared with TRBD2. V lost 3 bases and J lost 3; bases outside the gene matches: 7. This CDR3 has 15 amino acids. Germline-derived CDR1 and CDR2 are DFQATT and SNEGSKA (reference sequence). CDR3 nucleotide sequence: TGCAGTGCTAGGTTTGGAGCGGGGGGAACAGATACGCAGTATTTT. This codes for CSARFGAGGTDTQYF.

The J gene is TRBJ1-1, the V gene TRBV20-1; the D gene is possibly TRBD1 (5 bases). Germline-derived CDR1 and CDR2 are DFQATT and SNEGSKA (reference sequence). With 6 bases removed from V and 2 bases from J, the gap between germline ends came to 16 bases. CDR3 length: 14 residues. Written as DNA, the CDR3 is TGCAGTGCCCTCTGGGCGGGGGGTAACACTGAAGCTTTCTTT. As protein: CSALWAGGNTEAFF.

Only a few counts were recorded for this clonotype. The chain's CDR3 is CAISESAGGPSNEQFF. The CDR3 DNA reads TGTGCCATCAGTGAGTCAGCGGGAGGGCCAAGTAATGAGCAGTTCTTC. The chain is built from TRBV10-3 and TRBJ2-1, with 10 nucleotides matching TRBD2. This CDR3 has 16 residues. The germline V gene has CDR1 ENHRY and CDR2 SYGVKD. Unmatched junction bases numbered 6, after V lost 0 bases and J lost 7 bases.

This clonotype was seen ten or more times. The chain has TRBV7-2 and TRBJ1-5, with 8 nucleotides matching TRBD1. Trimming removed 3 bases from V and 0 bases from J; junction bases left unmatched: 7. This CDR3 has 17 residues. The germline gives CDR1 SGHTA, CDR2 FQGNSA. CDR3 DNA: TGTGCCAGCAGCTTGACAGGGGTCGGCTATAGCAATCAGCCCCAGCATTTT. Translated: CASSLTGVGYSNQPQHF.

This clonotype has just a few counts. The rearrangement joins TRBV2 to TRBJ2-3; D may be TRBD2 (5 bases). With 7 bases removed from V and 2 bases from J, the gap between germline ends came to 13 bases. The CDR3 extends over 14 amino acids. Germline V gene data show CDR1 as SNHLY and CDR2 as FYNNEI. The CDR3 DNA reads as TGTGCCAGCAAGGACTTAAGATCCACAGATACGCAGTATTTT. This translates into CASKDLRSTDTQYF.

This chain links TRBV2 with TRBJ2-2; 9 nucleotides match TRBD1. V trimming: 6 bases; J trimming: 4 bases; junction bases outside the gene matches: 3. In germline, CDR1 is SNHLY, CDR2 FYNNEI. The CDR3 runs 14 residues. CDR3 amino acids: CASRTGGVTGELFF. The CDR3 bases are TGTGCCAGCAGAACAGGGGGCGTCACCGGGGAGCTGTTTTTT.

There are many counts of this clonotype. The chain links TRBV28 to TRBJ1-5; 8 bases line up with TRBD1. CDR1 and CDR2 (germline): MDHEN, SYDVKM. With 3 bases clipped from V and 4 bases from J, the junction kept 5 bases outside the gene matches. The CDR3 has 15 residues. CDR3 coding DNA: TGTGCCAGCAGTTTCGACAGGGGAACAAATCAGCCCCAGCATTTT. This sequence encodes CASSFDRGTNQPQHF.

The chain uses TRBV27 and TRBJ2-1; D gene uncertain. Germline lookup yields CDR1 MNHEY and CDR2 SMNVEV (reference sequence). The CDR3 is 15 residues long. V gave up 6 bases and J gave up 0 bases, with 12 bases separating them. The CDR3 sequence is CASSTVPSSYNEQFF. The DNA of the CDR3 is TGTGCCAGCAGCACGGTTCCCAGCTCCTACAATGAGCAGTTCTTC.

The chain combines TRBV3-1 with TRBJ2-1; D not certain. This CDR3 region has 12 residues. V lost 1 base to trimming and J lost 9 bases, with 7 bases between them. Germline CDR1 reads LGHDT; CDR2 reads YNNKEL (reference sequence). CDR3 amino acids: CASSQARAEQFF. The CDR3 coding sequence is TGTGCCAGCAGCCAAGCCCGGGCTGAGCAGTTCTTC.

V gene TRBV28 combines with J gene TRBJ1-4; unclear D gene. Trimming pared 7 bases from V and 6 bases from J, leaving 9 bases between. Germline CDR1 and CDR2: MDHEN and SYDVKM. The CDR3 covers 12 residues. For the CDR3, the DNA is TGTGCCAGCACCTCCCCAGATGAAAAACTGTTTTTT. Amino acids: CASTSPDEKLFF.

This clonotype was seen a few times. V usage is TRBV20-1 and J usage is TRBJ2-1; 8 nucleotides line up with TRBD2. Losses at the gene ends were 0 bases for V and 4 bases for J; bases not matched to a gene: 8. Germline assignment: CDR1 DFQATT and CDR2 SNEGSKA (reference sequence). The length of the CDR3 is 16 residues. CDR3 bases: TGCAGTGCTAGAGATCAGAATAGCGGGATATACAATGAGCAGTTCTTC. The encoded protein is CSARDQNSGIYNEQFF.

This clonotype has just a few counts. The V gene is TRBV6-6, the J gene TRBJ2-1, with 12 bases matching TRBD2. The CDR3 covers 19 residues. The V gene's germline CDR1 is MNHNY and CDR2 SVGAGI (reference sequence). Trimming took 4 bases from V and 0 from J; bases not matched to a gene: 10. The CDR3 here is CASSSPSSGGASSYNEQFF. DNA for the CDR3: TGTGCCAGCAGTTCACCGTCTAGCGGGGGGGCCTCCTCCTACAATGAGCAGTTCTTC.

J is TRBJ2-1 and V is TRBV5-4; 8 nucleotides agree with TRBD2. V lost 4 bases to trimming and J lost 9 bases; unmatched junction nucleotides: 18. This CDR3 comprises 17 residues. The germline V gene encodes CDR1 SGHNT and CDR2 YYREEE (reference sequence). The CDR3 nucleotides read TGTGCCAGCAGCATGACAGGTCCAGCGGGAGTCCTCACTGAGCAGTTCTTC. Protein: CASSMTGPAGVLTEQFF.

This clonotype was found many times. A much larger clone differs from this one at a single base, so this may be a read error. The chain combines TRBV7-8 with TRBJ2-1; D unresolved. Germline CDR1 and CDR2: SGHVS and FQNEAQ. V was clipped by 1 base and J by 9 bases, with 4 bases between them. The CDR3 has 11 residues. The CDR3 here is CASSLVVEQFF. CDR3 sequence (DNA): TGTGCCAGCAGCTTAGTGGTTGAGCAGTTCTTC.

V is TRBV20-1 and J is TRBJ2-4; D is possibly TRBD1 (6 bases). Germline V lookup: CDR1 DFQATT, CDR2 SNEGSKA (reference sequence). The CDR3 contains 16 residues. V lost 3 bases and J lost 7, with 22 bases in between. The CDR3 spells CSASLPRADSLNIQYF. CDR3 DNA: TGCAGTGCTAGCCTCCCCCGCGCGGACAGTCTGAACATTCAGTACTTC.

The CDR3 here is CSARGQGGANEKLFF. CDR3 sequence (DNA): TGCAGTGCTAGAGGGCAGGGAGGAGCTAATGAAAAACTGTTTTTT. The rearrangement joins TRBV20-1 to TRBJ1-4, with a weak D call TRBD1 (5 bases). V shed 1 base and J shed 3 bases, with 12 bases lying between them. Germline loops: CDR1 DFQATT, CDR2 SNEGSKA (reference sequence). This CDR3 region has 15 residues.